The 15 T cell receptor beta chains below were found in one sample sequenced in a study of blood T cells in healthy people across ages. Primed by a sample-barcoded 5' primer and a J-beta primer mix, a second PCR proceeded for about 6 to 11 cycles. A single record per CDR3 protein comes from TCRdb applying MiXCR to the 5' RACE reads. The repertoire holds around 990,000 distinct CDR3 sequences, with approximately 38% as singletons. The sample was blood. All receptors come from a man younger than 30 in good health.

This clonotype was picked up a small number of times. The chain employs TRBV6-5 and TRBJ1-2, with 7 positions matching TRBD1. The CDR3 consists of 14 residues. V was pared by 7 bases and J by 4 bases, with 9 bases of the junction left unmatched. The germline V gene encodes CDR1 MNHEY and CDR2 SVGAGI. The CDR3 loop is CASNHQGGSYGYTF. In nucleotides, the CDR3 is TGTGCCAGCAATCATCAAGGGGGCTCCTATGGCTACACCTTC.

CDR3 in DNA: TGTGCCATCAGTGAGCCCCAGGGGAGGTCCCAAGAGACCCAGTACTTC. It codes for CAISEPQGRSQETQYF. V usage is TRBV10-3 and J usage is TRBJ2-5, with D perhaps being TRBD1 or TRBD2 (6 bases each). This CDR3 has 16 residues. Germline V gives CDR1 ENHRY, CDR2 SYGVKD. V dropped 2 bases and J dropped 1 base, with 14 bases sitting between them.

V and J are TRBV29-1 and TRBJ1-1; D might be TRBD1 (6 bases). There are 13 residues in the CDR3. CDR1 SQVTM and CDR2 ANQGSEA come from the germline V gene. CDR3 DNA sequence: TGCAGTGGGACACGGGCGTTGAACACTGAAGCTTTCTTT. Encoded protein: CSGTRALNTEAFF.

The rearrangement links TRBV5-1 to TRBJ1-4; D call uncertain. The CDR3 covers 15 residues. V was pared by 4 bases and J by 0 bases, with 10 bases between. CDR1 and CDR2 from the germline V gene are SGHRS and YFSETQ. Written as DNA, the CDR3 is TGCGCCAGCAGCCCGACACCTGCAACTAATGAAAAACTGTTTTTT. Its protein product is CASSPTPATNEKLFF.

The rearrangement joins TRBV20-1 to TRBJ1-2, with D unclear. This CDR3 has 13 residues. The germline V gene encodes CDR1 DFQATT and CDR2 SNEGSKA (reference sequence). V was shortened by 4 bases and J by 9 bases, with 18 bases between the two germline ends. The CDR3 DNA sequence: TGCAGTGCTACCTACCCGGACCGCTGGAGCTACACCTTC. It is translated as CSATYPDRWSYTF.

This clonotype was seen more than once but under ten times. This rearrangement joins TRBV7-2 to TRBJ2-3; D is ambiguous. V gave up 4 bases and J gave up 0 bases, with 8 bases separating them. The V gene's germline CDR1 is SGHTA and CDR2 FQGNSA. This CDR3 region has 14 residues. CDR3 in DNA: TGTGCCAGCAGCTCCCGTCCTAGCACAGATACGCAGTATTTT. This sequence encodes CASSSRPSTDTQYF.

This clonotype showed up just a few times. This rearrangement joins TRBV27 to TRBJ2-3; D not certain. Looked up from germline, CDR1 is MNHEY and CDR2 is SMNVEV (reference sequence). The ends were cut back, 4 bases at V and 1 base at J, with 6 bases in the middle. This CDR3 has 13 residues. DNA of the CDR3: TGTGCCAGCAGTTCCCACCGCACAGATACGCAGTATTTT. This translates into CASSSHRTDTQYF.

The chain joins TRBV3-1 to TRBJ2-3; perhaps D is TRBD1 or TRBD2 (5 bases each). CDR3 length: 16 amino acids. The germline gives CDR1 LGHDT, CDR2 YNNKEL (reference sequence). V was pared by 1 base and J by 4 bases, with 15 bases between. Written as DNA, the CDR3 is TGTGCCAGCAGCCAAGTCCCGGCAGGGACGGCAGATACGCAGTATTTT. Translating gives CASSQVPAGTADTQYF.

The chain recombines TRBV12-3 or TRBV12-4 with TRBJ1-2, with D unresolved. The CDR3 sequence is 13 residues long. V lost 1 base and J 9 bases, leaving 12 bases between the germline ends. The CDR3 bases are TGTGCCAGCAGTTTAGTTGGGGTGGATCGCTACACCTTC. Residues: CASSLVGVDRYTF.

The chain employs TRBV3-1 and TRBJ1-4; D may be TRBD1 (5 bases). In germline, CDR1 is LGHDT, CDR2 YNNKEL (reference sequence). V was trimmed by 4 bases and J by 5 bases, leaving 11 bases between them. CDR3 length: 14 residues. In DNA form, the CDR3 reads TGTGCCAGCAGCCCGGACGGGGGGAATGAAAAACTGTTTTTT. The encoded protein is CASSPDGGNEKLFF.

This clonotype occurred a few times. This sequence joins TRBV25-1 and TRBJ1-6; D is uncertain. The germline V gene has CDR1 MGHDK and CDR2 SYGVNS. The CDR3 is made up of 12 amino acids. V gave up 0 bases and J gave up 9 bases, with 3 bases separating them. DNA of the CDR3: TGTGCCAGCAGTGAATATCCTTCACCCCTCCACTTT. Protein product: CASSEYPSPLHF.

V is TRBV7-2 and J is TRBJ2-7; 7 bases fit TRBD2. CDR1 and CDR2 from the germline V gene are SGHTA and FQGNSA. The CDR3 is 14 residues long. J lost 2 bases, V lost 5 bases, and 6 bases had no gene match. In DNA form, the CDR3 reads TGTGCCAGCAGCCGCGGACTAGGAGCCTACGAGCAGTACTTC. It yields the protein CASSRGLGAYEQYF.

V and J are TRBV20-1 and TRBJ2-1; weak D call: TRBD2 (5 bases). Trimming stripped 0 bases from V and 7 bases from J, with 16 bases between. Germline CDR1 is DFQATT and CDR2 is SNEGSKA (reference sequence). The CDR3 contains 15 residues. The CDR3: CSARDGSGEGNEQFF. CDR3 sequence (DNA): TGCAGTGCTAGAGATGGAAGCGGCGAGGGAAATGAGCAGTTCTTC.

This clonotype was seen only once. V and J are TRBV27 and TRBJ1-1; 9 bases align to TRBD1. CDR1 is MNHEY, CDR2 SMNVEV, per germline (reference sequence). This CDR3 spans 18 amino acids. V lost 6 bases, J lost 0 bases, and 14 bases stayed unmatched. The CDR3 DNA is TGTGCCAGCAGCCCCGTCGGGACAGGGACAAGAATGAACACTGAAGCTTTCTTT. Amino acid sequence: CASSPVGTGTRMNTEAFF.

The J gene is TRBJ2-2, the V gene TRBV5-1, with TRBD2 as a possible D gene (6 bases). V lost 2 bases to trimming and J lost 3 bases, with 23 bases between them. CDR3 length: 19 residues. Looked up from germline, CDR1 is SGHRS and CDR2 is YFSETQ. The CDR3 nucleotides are TGCGCCAGCAGCTTCCGGGACGAAGGCTCCGAGCGGGACACCGGGGAGCTGTTTTTT. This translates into CASSFRDEGSERDTGELFF.